This TCR beta chain is from a study of a mutant IDH1 vaccine in newly diagnosed glioma. Overall study context: Patients under treatment included about 60% males and 37.5% females and had a mean age of approximately 44 years. Beforehand, treatment had been radiotherapy, temozolomide, or both; the majority received both. General study points: Immune responses induced by the vaccine were seen in roughly 93% of patients, spanning multiple MHC alleles.

Assay used: immunoSEQ multiplex PCR; TCRdb lists only in-frame clones, some missing. The sample lists some 59,000 clones; 80% to 90% were seen once. Time point given: baseline, week 1 (first vaccination visit). Treatment defined: pre-vaccination baseline after standard-of-care therapy. New astrocytomas of WHO grade 3 or 4 that were IDH1-mutant and ATRX-lost were found in the donors. About this clone: Its target is not known.

V gave up 6 bases and J gave up 4 bases, with 10 bases separating them. Germline V gene sequence: CDR1 GTSNPN, CDR2 SVGIG (reference sequence). The CDR3 is 12 residues long. This sequence originates from a man between 18 and 29 years old with glioma. Specimen: PBMCs, collected from a glioma patient treated with radiotherapy, temozolomide or both. The rearrangement uses TRBV30 and TRBJ1-3; unclear D gene. The CDR3 bases are TGTGCCTGCCGGCTGTCCGGAAACACCATATATTTT. It encodes CACRLSGNTIYF.